Listed here is a single TCR beta chain. No antigen is known for it. Sequencing used immunoSEQ multiplex PCR; TCRdb keeps in-frame clones, though not all of them. Among fewer than 95,000 clones listed, 75% to 95% were seen once. Germline-derived CDR1 and CDR2 are SGHNT and YYREEE (reference sequence). The CDR3 sequence is 15 residues long. V was clipped by 5 bases and J by 8 bases; unmatched bases: 9. The sample originates from a study of OX40 agonist ivuxolimab in advanced cancers. Study in general: A history of anti-PD-1, anti-PD-L1 or anti-CTLA-4 therapy was acceptable, and about 37% had some. Points from the study as a whole: CD8+ T cells showed, on average, more clonal expansion than CD4+ cells.

The clonotype was recovered from an adult with an advanced solid tumor such as melanoma, head and neck, liver or kidney cancer. Material: CD4+ or CD8+ T cells sorted from blood, obtained in a trial of the OX40 agonist ivuxolimab. The rearrangement joins TRBV5-4 to TRBJ2-1, with 11 bases aligning to TRBD2. The chain's CDR3 is CASSQRLAGLDEQFF. Here the CDR3 DNA reads TGTGCCAGCAGTCAGAGACTAGCGGGACTCGATGAGCAGTTCTTC.